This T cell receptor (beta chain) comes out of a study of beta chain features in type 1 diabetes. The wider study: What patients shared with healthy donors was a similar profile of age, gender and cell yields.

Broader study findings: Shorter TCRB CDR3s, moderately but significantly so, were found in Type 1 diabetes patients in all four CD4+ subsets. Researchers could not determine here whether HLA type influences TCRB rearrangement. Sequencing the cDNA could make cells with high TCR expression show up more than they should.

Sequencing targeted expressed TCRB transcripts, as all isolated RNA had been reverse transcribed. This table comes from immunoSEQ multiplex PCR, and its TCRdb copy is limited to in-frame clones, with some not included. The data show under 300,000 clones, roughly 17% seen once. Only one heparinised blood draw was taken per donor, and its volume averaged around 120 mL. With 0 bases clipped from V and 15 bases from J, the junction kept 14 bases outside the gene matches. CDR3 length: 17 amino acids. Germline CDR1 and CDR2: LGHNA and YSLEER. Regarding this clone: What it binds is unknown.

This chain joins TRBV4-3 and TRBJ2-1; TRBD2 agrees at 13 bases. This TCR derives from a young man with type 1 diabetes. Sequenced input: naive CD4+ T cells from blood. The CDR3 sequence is CASSQDRTSGRVLSMFF. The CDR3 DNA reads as TGCGCCAGCAGCCAAGATCGGACTAGCGGGAGAGTGTTATCTATGTTCTTC.